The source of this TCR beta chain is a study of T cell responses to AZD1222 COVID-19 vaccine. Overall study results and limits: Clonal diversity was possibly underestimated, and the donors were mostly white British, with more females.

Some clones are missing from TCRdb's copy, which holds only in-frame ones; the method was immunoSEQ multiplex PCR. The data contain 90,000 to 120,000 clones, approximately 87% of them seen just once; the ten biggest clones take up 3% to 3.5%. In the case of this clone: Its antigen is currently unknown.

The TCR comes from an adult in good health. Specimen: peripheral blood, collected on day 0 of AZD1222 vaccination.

CDR3 residues: CASTDDGRMNTEAFF. The CDR3 DNA reads as TGTGCCAGCACCGACGACGGGCGGATGAACACTGAAGCTTTCTTT. The V gene is TRBV7-9, the J gene TRBJ1-1; D is undetermined. The germline gives CDR1 SEHNR, CDR2 FQNEAQ (reference sequence). The CDR3 spans 15 residues. V was clipped by 7 bases and J by 0 bases, with 15 bases between them.